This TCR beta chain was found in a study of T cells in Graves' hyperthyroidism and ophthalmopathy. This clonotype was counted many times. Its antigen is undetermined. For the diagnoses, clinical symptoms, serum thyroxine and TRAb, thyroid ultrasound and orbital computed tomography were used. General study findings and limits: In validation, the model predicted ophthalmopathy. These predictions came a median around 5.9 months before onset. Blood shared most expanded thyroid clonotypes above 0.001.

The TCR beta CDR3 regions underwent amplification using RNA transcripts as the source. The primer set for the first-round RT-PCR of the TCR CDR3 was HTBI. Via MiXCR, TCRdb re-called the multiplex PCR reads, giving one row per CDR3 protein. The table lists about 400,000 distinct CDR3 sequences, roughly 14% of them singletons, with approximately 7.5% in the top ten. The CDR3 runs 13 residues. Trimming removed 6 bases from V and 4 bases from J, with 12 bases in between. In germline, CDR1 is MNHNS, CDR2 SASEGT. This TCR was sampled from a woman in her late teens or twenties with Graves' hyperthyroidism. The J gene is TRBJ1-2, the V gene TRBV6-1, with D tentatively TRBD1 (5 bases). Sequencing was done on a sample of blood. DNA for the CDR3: TGTGCCAGCAGCCTCGACAGCACCTATGGCTACACCTTC. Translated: CASSLDSTYGYTF.